This TCR beta chain is drawn from a study of radiotherapy plus CTLA-4 blockade in lung cancer. Study details: Of the patients, about 20% showed objective responses and roughly 31% attained disease control.

Patients in the study, people with chemo-refractory metastatic non-small-cell lung cancer, received focal radiation plus ipilimumab CTLA-4 blockade. Clones were read by immunoSEQ multiplex PCR, and TCRdb kept only the in-frame ones, dropping some. This sample has 100,000 to 150,000 clones; around 90% occur once, and the top ten carry roughly 7%. Only one count was recorded for this clone. Its target is unknown. Study-wide results and limits: It was early blood T cell clone dynamics, with interferon-beta, that reportedly best predicted response. Blood saw expansion of tumor-derived TCR clones after radiotherapy plus ipilimumab.

Germline V lookup: CDR1 SGHRS, CDR2 YFSETQ. This CDR3 is built from 15 residues. Trimming stripped 3 bases from V and 0 bases from J, with 12 bases between. The V gene is TRBV5-1, the J gene TRBJ1-1; D not certain. Sequencing used peripheral blood, obtained from a patient treated with radiotherapy plus ipilimumab. The receptor was derived from a human donor with non-small cell lung cancer that progressed on radiotherapy plus ipilimumab. The CDR3 DNA is TGCGCCAGCAGCTCCGGCGCGGGCATGAACACTGAAGCTTTCTTT. It is translated as CASSSGAGMNTEAFF.